This record covers a single T cell receptor beta chain. This entry comes from a study of blood T cell repertoires in COVID-19. At the level of the study: From the United States, Italy and Spain came samples of acute and convalescent COVID-19. T cells, B-cell-depleted T cells, or PBMCs supplied cDNA or gDNA.

The Seattle patients joined while their infection was active and were tracked longitudinally afterward. Authors' processing steps: Using reference gene primer amplification, nucleated cell counts were estimated. TCRdb keeps only in-frame clones here, not all; method: immunoSEQ multiplex PCR. The V and J calls and clone size were taken over from that table, and D and trimming were inferred from the DNA. Here the sample spans about 230,000 clones, over 75% being singletons. V was shortened by 1 base and J by 6 bases, with 7 bases between the two germline ends. This CDR3 contains 12 residues. Germline V gene lookup returns CDR1 SNHLY and CDR2 FYNNEI.

This receptor was taken from a man aged 45-65 years with COVID-19, enrolled during active disease. Sample: peripheral blood. The chain is built from TRBV2 and TRBJ2-7; the D is unclear. CDR3 protein: CASSEEIGEQYF. The DNA for the CDR3 is TGTGCCAGCAGTGAAGAAATCGGCGAGCAGTACTTC.